The 20 T cell receptor beta chains reported below all come from one sample, sequenced in a study of blood T cell repertoires in COVID-19. Sequencing used immunoSEQ multiplex PCR; TCRdb keeps in-frame clones, though not all of them. The sample has under 250,000 clones; about nine tenths are singletons. Sequenced material: peripheral blood. Every receptor here comes from a man in his 60s who had recovered from COVID-19.

The chain joins TRBV15 to TRBJ1-5; TRBD1 agrees at 7 bases. CDR3 length: 15 residues. With 2 bases clipped from V and 4 bases from J, the junction kept 5 bases outside the gene matches. Germline assignment: CDR1 LNHNV and CDR2 YYDKDF (reference sequence). CDR3 sequence reads: CATSRSGQLNQPQHF. The CDR3 nucleotides are TGTGCCACCAGCAGATCGGGACAGCTTAATCAGCCCCAGCATTTT.

The chain joins TRBV18 to TRBJ2-3, with TRBD2 as a possible D gene (6 bases). This CDR3 contains 16 residues. Germline-derived CDR1 and CDR2 are KGHSH and LQKENI. Trimming left V 5 bases short and J 5 bases short, with 20 bases between. The CDR3 nucleotides read TGTGCCAGCTCAATAATCGTGACTAGAGTCCAAGATACGCAGTATTTT. The encoded protein is CASSIIVTRVQDTQYF.

This sequence joins TRBV18 and TRBJ1-5, with TRBD1 identical over 7 bases. CDR1 is KGHSH and CDR2 is LQKENI in the germline V gene. The CDR3 consists of 17 residues. Unmatched junction bases numbered 11, after V lost 1 base and J lost 5 bases. CDR3 in DNA: TGTGCCAGCTCACCACTCGCGACAGGGAACGACGATCAGCCCCAGCATTTT. Amino acids: CASSPLATGNDDQPQHF.

CDR3: CASSPRLGSRADTQYF. In DNA form, the CDR3 reads TGTGCCAGCAGCCCCCGACTAGGTTCGAGGGCAGATACGCAGTATTTT. This chain links TRBV7-3 with TRBJ2-3; possibly TRBD2 for D (6 bases). The CDR3 has 16 amino acids. The V and J ends lost 5 bases and 4 bases respectively, with 19 bases between them. Germline V gene lookup returns CDR1 SGHTA and CDR2 FQGTGA. Filled out from reference TRBV7-3 and TRBJ2-3, the complete variable domain reads GAGVSQTPSNKVTEKGKYVELRCDPISGHTALYWYRQSLGQGPEFLIYFQGTGAADDSGLPNDRFFAVRPEGSVSTLKIQRTERGDSAVYLCASSPRLGSRADTQYFGPGTRLTVL.

The chain couples TRBV19 to TRBJ1-1; D is unclear. The V end lost 3 bases, the J end lost 0 bases, and 17 bases lay between the germline ends. Per the germline V gene, CDR1 is LNHDA and CDR2 is SQIVND (reference sequence). The CDR3 has 17 residues. The CDR3: CASSIDPNQALNTEAFF. CDR3 nucleotides: TGTGCCAGTAGTATCGATCCCAACCAGGCCTTGAACACTGAAGCTTTCTTT.

This clone was seen once. The CDR3 coding sequence is TGTGCCAGCAGTCTCGCGAGCGGGAGTTTCACCGGGGAGCTGTTTTTT. Encoded protein: CASSLASGSFTGELFF. V usage is TRBV28 and J usage is TRBJ2-2; 8 nucleotides match TRBD2. Trimming cost V 5 bases and J 4 bases; bases outside gene matches: 9. The CDR3 totals 16 residues. CDR1 and CDR2 (germline): MDHEN, SYDVKM.

The chain combines TRBV12-3 or TRBV12-4 with TRBJ1-2; 9 positions match TRBD1. Trimming removed 6 bases from V and 4 bases from J; junction bases left unmatched: 3. The CDR3 runs to 13 residues. CDR3 DNA sequence: TGTGCCAGCAGAGGGACAGGGAGCTATGGCTACACCTTC. Residues: CASRGTGSYGYTF.

This chain connects TRBV3-1 (or the pseudogene TRBV3-2) to TRBJ1-1, with a tentative D call TRBD1 (6 bases). CDR3 length: 15 amino acids. V was pared by 1 base and J by 1 base, with 10 bases between. From germline, CDR1 is LGHDT and CDR2 YNNKEL (reference sequence). CDR3 in amino acids: CASSQVPGANTEAFF. In nucleotides, the CDR3 is TGTGCCAGCAGCCAAGTCCCAGGGGCGAACACTGAAGCTTTCTTT.

The chain employs TRBV28 and TRBJ1-2; the D is unclear. Germline assignment: CDR1 MDHEN and CDR2 SYDVKM. This CDR3 is 11 amino acids long. V was shortened by 5 bases and J by 5 bases, with 6 bases between the two germline ends. In DNA, the CDR3 is TGTGCCAGCAGTCCCCAGTATGGCTACACCTTC. Encoded protein: CASSPQYGYTF.

This clone was recorded only once. The genes are TRBV19 and TRBJ1-5, with D possibly matching TRBD1 (6 bases). CDR1 and CDR2 (germline): LNHDA, SQIVND (reference sequence). There are 17 residues in the CDR3. Trimming shortened V by 3 bases and J by 3 bases, and 18 bases separated the two germline ends. In DNA form, the CDR3 reads TGTGCCAGTAGTATCGGGGGGGCAGGGCCCAACAATCAGCCCCAGCATTTT. Its translation is CASSIGGAGPNNQPQHF. Full variable domain (outside the CDR3, taken from reference TRBV19 and TRBJ1-5): DGGITQSPKYLFRKEGQNVTLSCEQNLNHDAMYWYRQDPGQGLRLIYYSQIVNDFQKGDIAEGYSVSREKKESFPLTVTSAQKNPTAFYLCASSIGGAGPNNQPQHFGDGTRLSIL.

This chain joins TRBV4-2 and TRBJ2-1; maybe TRBD2 (5 bases). Trimming cost V 1 base and J 4 bases, with 14 bases left between them. The germline V gene encodes CDR1 LGHNA and CDR2 YNFKEQ. The CDR3 runs to 16 residues. CDR3 sequence (DNA): TGTGCCAGCAGCCAAGCGACTACCCCGTCTTACAATGAGCAGTTCTTC. Translating gives CASSQATTPSYNEQFF.

The V and J genes are TRBV19 and TRBJ2-3, with D tentatively TRBD2 (6 bases). The CDR3 spans 15 residues. Trimming stripped 2 bases from V and 5 bases from J, with 14 bases between. Germline CDR1 LNHDA, CDR2 SQIVND (reference sequence). The CDR3, as DNA: TGTGCCAGTAGTATATTAGCGTTGGGGGGAGATACGCAGTATTTT. Its protein is CASSILALGGDTQYF.

The chain links TRBV5-1 to TRBJ2-7, with 16 positions matching TRBD2. With 2 bases clipped from V and 6 bases from J, the junction kept 5 bases outside the gene matches. This CDR3 region has 16 residues. Germline loops: CDR1 SGHRS, CDR2 YFSETQ. The CDR3: CASSFGTSGGAAEQYF. The CDR3 DNA sequence: TGCGCCAGCAGCTTCGGGACTAGCGGGGGGGCAGCCGAGCAGTACTTC.

This chain uses TRBV7-3 with TRBJ2-1; D is possibly TRBD2 (6 bases). V shed 5 bases and J shed 7 bases, with 21 bases lying between them. Germline assignment: CDR1 SGHTA and CDR2 FQGTGA. The CDR3 loop spans 16 amino acids. The CDR3 here is CASSPRGGVGKNEQFF. The CDR3 nucleotides read TGTGCCAGCAGCCCCCGAGGCGGGGTAGGCAAGAATGAGCAGTTCTTC.

This chain connects TRBV2 to TRBJ1-3; 12 positions match TRBD1. J gave up 0 bases and V 11 bases, and 5 bases lay outside the gene matches. In germline, CDR1 is SNHLY, CDR2 FYNNEI. This CDR3 comprises 15 residues. CDR3 coding DNA: TGTGCCGGATTGGGACAGGGGGCCTCTGGAAACACCATATATTTT. Translating gives CAGLGQGASGNTIYF. The complete variable domain, with remaining parts taken from reference TRBV2 and TRBJ1-3, reads EPEVTQTPSHQVTQMGQEVILRCVPISNHLYFYWYRQILGQKVEFLVSFYNNEISEKSEIFDDQFSVERPDGSNFTLKIRSTKLEDSAMYFCAGLGQGASGNTIYFGEGSWLTVV.

V and J are TRBV11-3 and TRBJ2-5, with 10 bases aligning to TRBD1. This CDR3 contains 15 residues. Per germline, CDR1 SGHNT and CDR2 YENEEA. Trimming at V came to 4 bases and at J to 3 bases, leaving 5 bases not matched to a gene. CDR3 amino acids: CASSSGQGVEETQYF. The CDR3 DNA reads TGTGCCAGCAGCTCTGGACAGGGGGTCGAAGAGACCCAGTACTTC. The full variable domain, with the rest looked up from reference TRBV11-3 and TRBJ2-5, is EAGVVQSPRYKIIEKKQPVAFWCNPISGHNTLYWYLQNLGQGPELLIRYENEEAVDDSQLPKDRFSAERLKGVDSTLKIQPAELGDSAVYLCASSSGQGVEETQYFGPGTRLLVL.

J is TRBJ2-2 and V is TRBV5-8; 8 bases are shared with TRBD1. V was clipped by 4 bases and J by 4 bases; unmatched bases: 6. Germline V gene sequence: CDR1 SGHTS, CDR2 YDEGEE. CDR3 length equals 15 residues. CDR3 sequence reads: CASSTGQGATGELFF. DNA for the CDR3: TGTGCCAGCAGCACCGGACAGGGCGCCACCGGGGAGCTGTTTTTT.

The V gene is TRBV5-4, the J gene TRBJ2-3; 7 bases fit TRBD1. The V gene end was trimmed by 4 bases and the J gene end by 2 bases; junction bases not matched to a gene: 4. The CDR3 contains 14 residues. CDR1 is SGHNT, CDR2 YYREEE, per germline (reference sequence). For the CDR3, the DNA is TGTGCCAGCAGCCCGGGACAGTCCACAGATACGCAGTATTTT. The encoded protein is CASSPGQSTDTQYF.

This rearrangement joins TRBV5-1 to TRBJ1-1, with D possibly matching TRBD1 (5 bases). The V end was cut by 0 bases, the J end by 4 bases, with 13 bases between. Germline loops: CDR1 SGHRS, CDR2 YFSETQ. The CDR3 is 15 amino acids. The CDR3 sequence is CASSLGQGGTTEAFF. The CDR3 DNA follows: TGCGCCAGCAGCTTGGGGCAGGGTGGTACCACTGAAGCTTTCTTT.

J is TRBJ1-1 and V is TRBV18, with D possibly being TRBD1 (5 bases). Per the germline V gene, CDR1 is KGHSH and CDR2 is LQKENI. The V end lost 5 bases, the J end lost 4 bases, and 11 bases lay between the germline ends. This CDR3 comprises 13 residues. The CDR3 DNA reads as TGTGCCAGCTCATCAACAGGCGGCACTGAAGCTTTCTTT. Protein sequence: CASSSTGGTEAFF.